This TCR beta chain came from a study of T cell responses to AZD1222 COVID-19 vaccine. Study-level points and caveats: Of spike-specific TCRs, nearly half reportedly target regions left unmutated in variants.

J gave up 5 bases and V 1 base, and 11 bases lay outside the gene matches. The germline CDR1 and CDR2 sequences are SGHTA and FQGNSA. The CDR3 is made up of 18 amino acids. With respect to this clone: Its target is unknown.

Assay: immunoSEQ multiplex PCR; the TCRdb copy retains only in-frame clones and omits some. Of approximately 180,000 clones detected, roughly 91% appear once; the ten largest clones hold about 1%. The genes are TRBV7-2 and TRBJ1-6; 7 bases agree with TRBD1. The clonotype was recovered from an adult who received the MenACWY meningococcal vaccine as a control. The starting material was peripheral blood, obtained 28 days after the second dose of the MenACWY control vaccine. For the CDR3, the DNA is TGTGCCAGCAGCTTAGGTCCAGGGGGACCTGCTAATAATTCACCCCTCCACTTT. The encoded protein is CASSLGPGGPANNSPLHF.